These T cell receptor beta chains were read from a single sample in a study of T cell responses to AZD1222 COVID-19 vaccine. Sequencing used immunoSEQ multiplex PCR; TCRdb keeps in-frame clones, though not all of them. This table has about 100,000 clones, 86% appearing once. Here the sequenced sample was peripheral blood, taken on day 0 of AZD1222 vaccination. Receptors were obtained from an adult in good health. Both conserved end residues are part of each CDR3. D genes are given only for firm matches. Some rows mark clone size as missing; the rest say once, few, many or name a class of expanded clone.

cdr3_aa: CASSPDGTRDEQFF; cdr3_nt: TGTGCCAGCAGCCCCGACGGGACAAGGGATGAGCAGTTCTTC; j_call: TRBJ2-1; clone_size: NA; v_call: TRBV7-2; d_call: NA
cdr3_aa: CASGLGRSTDTQYF; cdr3_nt: TGTGCTAGTGGTTTGGGACGGAGCACAGATACGCAGTATTTT; j_call: TRBJ2-3; clone_size: NA; v_call: TRBV12-5; d_call: NA
cdr3_aa: CASSPGGGQETQYF; cdr3_nt: TGTGCCAGCAGCCCCGGGGGGGGTCAAGAGACCCAGTACTTC; j_call: TRBJ2-5; clone_size: NA; v_call: TRBV5-5; d_call: TRBD2
cdr3_aa: CSARDSPYEQYF; cdr3_nt: TGCAGCGCGCGGGACTCCCCCTACGAGCAGTACTTC; j_call: TRBJ2-7; clone_size: NA; v_call: TRBV29-1; d_call: NA
cdr3_aa: CASIRDGGNTEAFF; cdr3_nt: TGTGCCAGCATCCGGGACGGGGGGAACACTGAAGCTTTCTTT; j_call: TRBJ1-1; clone_size: once; v_call: TRBV27; d_call: NA
cdr3_aa: CAWGRDRVGHTQYF; cdr3_nt: TGTGCCTGGGGGCGGGACAGGGTAGGTCATACGCAGTATTTT; j_call: TRBJ2-3; clone_size: few; v_call: TRBV30; d_call: TRBD1
cdr3_aa: CASSLYRAGVTRSPQHF; cdr3_nt: TGTGCCAGCAGCTTATACAGGGCAGGCGTGACCCGGAGTCCCCAGCATTTT; j_call: TRBJ1-5; clone_size: NA; v_call: TRBV7-8; d_call: NA
cdr3_aa: CASSQEGLRGIRDEQFF; cdr3_nt: TGCGCCAGCAGCCAAGAGGGGCTTAGGGGTATCCGGGATGAGCAGTTCTTC; j_call: TRBJ2-1; clone_size: few; v_call: TRBV4-1; d_call: NA
cdr3_aa: CATSDLGTSGKRTDTQYF; cdr3_nt: TGTGCCACCAGTGACCTTGGGACTAGCGGGAAGCGTACAGATACGCAGTATTTT; j_call: TRBJ2-3; clone_size: NA; v_call: TRBV24-1; d_call: TRBD2
cdr3_aa: CASSVEDRYEQYF; cdr3_nt: TGTGCCAGCAGCGTAGAGGACAGATACGAGCAGTACTTC; j_call: TRBJ2-7; clone_size: once; v_call: TRBV9; d_call: NA
cdr3_aa: CASSPGNTEAFF; cdr3_nt: TGTGCCAGCAGTCCCGGGAACACTGAAGCTTTCTTT; j_call: TRBJ1-1; clone_size: NA; v_call: TRBV27; d_call: NA
cdr3_aa: CASSRNTGLSPLHF; cdr3_nt: TGTGCCAGCAGCCGGAACACAGGGTTATCACCCCTCCACTTT; j_call: TRBJ1-6; clone_size: NA; v_call: TRBV7-8; d_call: NA
cdr3_aa: CASSISQGWSNYGYTF; cdr3_nt: TGTGCCAGTAGTATATCCCAGGGATGGTCTAACTATGGCTACACCTTC; j_call: TRBJ1-2; clone_size: NA; v_call: TRBV19; d_call: NA
cdr3_aa: CASSYETGGIEKLFF; cdr3_nt: TGTGCCAGCAGTTACGAGACAGGGGGAATTGAAAAACTGTTTTTT; j_call: TRBJ1-4; clone_size: NA; v_call: TRBV6-5; d_call: TRBD1
cdr3_aa: CASSLDNYGYTF; cdr3_nt: TGTGCCAGCAGCTTGGACAACTATGGCTACACCTTC; j_call: TRBJ1-2; clone_size: NA; v_call: TRBV7-9; d_call: NA
cdr3_aa: CASSLFGTKRHEQYF; cdr3_nt: TGTGCCAGCAGTTTATTTGGGACTAAGCGTCACGAGCAGTACTTC; j_call: TRBJ2-7; clone_size: NA; v_call: TRBV28; d_call: TRBD2
cdr3_aa: CASSYSTGGDQPQHF; cdr3_nt: TGTGCCAGCAGTTACTCGACCGGGGGGGATCAGCCCCAGCATTTT; j_call: TRBJ1-5; clone_size: NA; v_call: TRBV6-5; d_call: NA
cdr3_aa: CASSYLGQWQPQHF; cdr3_nt: TGTGCCAGCAGTTACCTGGGGCAGTGGCAGCCCCAGCATTTT; j_call: TRBJ1-5; clone_size: NA; v_call: TRBV6-6; d_call: NA
cdr3_aa: CASSQNAIHSTDTQYF; cdr3_nt: TGTGCCAGCAGCCAAAACGCGATCCATAGCACAGATACGCAGTATTTT; j_call: TRBJ2-3; clone_size: NA; v_call: TRBV3-1/TRBV3-2; d_call: NA
cdr3_aa: CASSLLTGGFYEQYF; cdr3_nt: TGCGCCAGCAGCCTCCTCACGGGTGGATTCTACGAGCAGTACTTC; j_call: TRBJ2-7; clone_size: NA; v_call: TRBV4-1; d_call: NA
cdr3_aa: CASSVAAAGVVDTQYF; cdr3_nt: TGTGCCAGCAGCGTAGCGGCAGCGGGAGTCGTGGATACGCAGTATTTT; j_call: TRBJ2-3; clone_size: NA; v_call: TRBV9; d_call: TRBD2
cdr3_aa: CASSSLASGSFGTDTQYF; cdr3_nt: TGTGCCAGCAGTTCCTTGGCTAGCGGGAGTTTTGGCACAGATACGCAGTATTTT; j_call: TRBJ2-3; clone_size: NA; v_call: TRBV28; d_call: TRBD2
cdr3_aa: CASSQAGQASGNTIYF; cdr3_nt: TGTGCCAGCAGCCAAGCCGGACAGGCCTCTGGAAACACCATATATTTT; j_call: TRBJ1-3; clone_size: many; v_call: TRBV4-2; d_call: TRBD1
cdr3_aa: CATSSWDTRGNTEAFF; cdr3_nt: TGTGCCACCAGCAGTTGGGATACCCGGGGGAACACTGAAGCTTTCTTT; j_call: TRBJ1-1; clone_size: NA; v_call: TRBV15; d_call: NA
cdr3_aa: CSVGQMNTEAFF; cdr3_nt: TGCAGCGTTGGACAGATGAACACTGAAGCTTTCTTT; j_call: TRBJ1-1; clone_size: NA; v_call: TRBV29-1; d_call: NA
cdr3_aa: CASSTLRQGYYGYTF; cdr3_nt: TGTGCCAGCAGCACCCTCAGACAGGGGTACTATGGCTACACCTTC; j_call: TRBJ1-2; clone_size: NA; v_call: TRBV7-2; d_call: TRBD1
cdr3_aa: CASSLTRGLNTEAFF; cdr3_nt: TGTGCCAGCAGTTTAACCCGGGGACTGAACACTGAAGCTTTCTTT; j_call: TRBJ1-1; clone_size: NA; v_call: TRBV27; d_call: NA
cdr3_aa: CASSPTPGGTEAFF; cdr3_nt: TGTGCCAGCAGCCCAACCCCCGGGGGCACTGAAGCTTTCTTT; j_call: TRBJ1-1; clone_size: NA; v_call: TRBV7-8; d_call: NA
cdr3_aa: CASSSTLGSYSYEQYF; cdr3_nt: TGTGCCAGCAGTTCTACCTTGGGGTCCTACTCCTACGAGCAGTACTTC; j_call: TRBJ2-7; clone_size: NA; v_call: TRBV28; d_call: NA